Detailed here is one TCR beta chain. Antigen unknown. Incorporated into the TCR beta cDNA libraries were unique molecular identifiers, which served to reduce PCR and sequencing biases. Using its own MiXCR run on the PCR reads, TCRdb lists one record per CDR3 protein. The repertoire holds a few hundred thousand distinct CDR3 sequences, around 37% seen once, with around an eighth in the top ten. This specimen comes from a study of post-analysis software for immune sequencing data. General observations from the study: Five TRBV segments (TRBV5-6, TRBV5-1 and TRBV20-1 among them) occurred more frequently in patients than in controls.

The V gene's germline CDR1 is SGHTA and CDR2 FQGNSA. Trimming pared 5 bases from V and 3 bases from J, leaving 11 bases between. The CDR3 extends over 14 amino acids. The TCR comes from a girl between 5 and 17 years old with multiple sclerosis. This rearrangement joins TRBV7-2 to TRBJ1-3, with D uncertain. Material: blood. The CDR3 DNA follows: TGTGCCAGCAGCCCGCCGACGGATGGAAACACCATATATTTT. The encoded protein is CASSPPTDGNTIYF. The variable domain in full, with the rest retrieved from reference TRBV7-2 and TRBJ1-3, is GAGVSQSPSNKVTEKGKDVELRCDPISGHTALYWYRQSLGQGLEFLIYFQGNSAPDKSGLPSDRFSAERTGGSVSTLTIQRTQQEDSAVYLCASSPPTDGNTIYFGEGSWLTVV.